This is a list of T cell receptor beta chains from one sample in a study of control samples from healthy donors and cancer patients. Sequencing was performed with immunoSEQ multiplex PCR; in TCRdb, only in-frame clones are kept and a portion is missing. The table records fewer than 95,000 clones, around 86% of them present only once. Sequencing was performed on blood. Receptor source: a woman in her forties or fifties in good health. Both conserved end residues are part of each CDR3. The D gene is left open where the match is weak. Not all rows give a size; the values are once, few, many and, for expanded clones, a class.

D	size	V	J	DNA	CDR3
NA	NA	TRBV11-2	TRBJ1-3	TGTGCCAGCAGCTTAAGTGTGGGCACCATATATTTT	CASSLSVGTIYF
NA	NA	TRBV2	TRBJ1-2	TGTGCCAGCAGTGAGGCCCTTAACTATGGCTACACCTTC	CASSEALNYGYTF
NA	NA	TRBV18	TRBJ1-2	TGTGCCAGCTCACCGATACAGGGCCCCTATGGCTACACCTTC	CASSPIQGPYGYTF
NA	NA	TRBV29-1	TRBJ1-1	TGCAGCGTTGAAGTGACCGCTGAAGCTTTCTTT	CSVEVTAEAFF
TRBD2	NA	TRBV28	TRBJ2-5	TGTGCCAGCAGTTTCCTCCGGGGGAGGGGTCCACTCCAAGAGACCCAGTACTTC	CASSFLRGRGPLQETQYF
NA	NA	TRBV12-5	TRBJ2-7	TGTGCTAGTAACCCGGGAGTTGGGTACGAGCAGTACTTC	CASNPGVGYEQYF
TRBD2	NA	TRBV4-2	TRBJ2-1	TGTGCCAGCAGCCAAGATGGAGCGGGGGGACCGAATGAGCAGTTCTTC	CASSQDGAGGPNEQFF
NA	NA	TRBV2	TRBJ2-1	TGTGCCAGCAGGCCTCAGGGCAATGAGCAGTTCTTC	CASRPQGNEQFF
TRBD2	NA	TRBV5-6	TRBJ2-1	TGTGCCAGCAGCTTATCGGCCGGCGGGAGCACCTACAATGAGCAGTTCTTC	CASSLSAGGSTYNEQFF
NA	NA	TRBV9	TRBJ2-7	TGTGCCAGCAGCCCCCGCGAGTCAGGGGTTGCTAGCGAGCAGTACTTC	CASSPRESGVASEQYF
NA	once	TRBV7-9	TRBJ1-1	TGTGCCAGCAACTTACTGGGAATGAACACTGAAGCTTTCTTT	CASNLLGMNTEAFF
NA	NA	TRBV25-1	TRBJ1-1	TGTGCCAGCAGACGACAGAAGAACACTGAAGCTTTCTTT	CASRRQKNTEAFF
NA	NA	TRBV27	TRBJ1-2	TGTGCCACCGCACAACAGGGATTCCGCAATGGCTACACCTTC	CATAQQGFRNGYTF
TRBD1	NA	TRBV6-4	TRBJ2-1	TGTGCCAGCAGTGAGCAACCGGGACAGGGTCACAATGAGCAGTTCTTC	CASSEQPGQGHNEQFF
NA	NA	TRBV5-4	TRBJ2-2	TGTGCCAGCAGCTTGGCCGACAGGTTAGCCGGGGAGCTGTTTTTT	CASSLADRLAGELFF
TRBD2	NA	TRBV5-1	TRBJ2-1	TGCGCCAGCAGCTTACCGAGCGGGGCCACCTACAATGAGCAGTTCTTC	CASSLPSGATYNEQFF
TRBD1	NA	TRBV11-2	TRBJ2-3	TGTGCCAGCAGCTTAAGGGGACAGTTCACAGATACGCAGTATTTT	CASSLRGQFTDTQYF
TRBD2	NA	TRBV7-9	TRBJ2-3	TGTGCCAGCAGCGGGGTAGCGGGAGGGCAAAGGACAGATACGCAGTATTTT	CASSGVAGGQRTDTQYF
TRBD1	NA	TRBV7-9	TRBJ1-4	TGTGCCAGCAGCTCCTGGACAGGGGGCAGAACTAATGAAAAACTGTTTTTT	CASSSWTGGRTNEKLFF
NA	NA	TRBV5-8	TRBJ2-7	TGTGCCAGCAGCCCCCGGGAGGAGCAGTACTTC	CASSPREEQYF
NA	NA	TRBV4-2	TRBJ1-1	TGTGCCAGCAGCCGAGTTAGTCCCGAGAACACTGAAGCTTTCTTT	CASSRVSPENTEAFF
NA	NA	TRBV6-4	TRBJ2-7	TGTGCCAGCACTGAGGGGCAGGGGCCCCACGAGCAGTACTTC	CASTEGQGPHEQYF
NA	NA	TRBV4-1	TRBJ2-7	TGCGCCAGCAGCCAAGACTGGGTGATCTACGAGCAGTACTTC	CASSQDWVIYEQYF
NA	NA	TRBV5-1	TRBJ2-1	TGCGCCAGCAGCTTTTCTTCCGGGGCCCCCTACAATGAGCAGTTCTTC	CASSFSSGAPYNEQFF
TRBD2	NA	TRBV4-2	TRBJ2-3	TGTGCCAGCAGCCAACCCGGACTAGCGGGAGCGGGGGGGGACACAGATACGCAGTATTTT	CASSQPGLAGAGGDTDTQYF
NA	NA	TRBV19	TRBJ1-1	TGTGCCAGTCGAGCCCAACCGGTAGTGAACACTGAAGCTTTCTTT	CASRAQPVVNTEAFF
NA	NA	TRBV6-6	TRBJ2-7	TGTGCCAGCAGCTTACTGGGATACGAGCAGTACTTC	CASSLLGYEQYF
TRBD1	NA	TRBV11-2	TRBJ2-7	TGTGCCAGCAGCTACCAGGGGGCACGCTACGAGCAGTACTTC	CASSYQGARYEQYF
TRBD1	few	TRBV7-8	TRBJ2-5	TGTGCCAGCAGACAGGGGAGTCATCGAGAGACCCAGTACTTC	CASRQGSHRETQYF
NA	NA	TRBV19	TRBJ1-4	TGTGCCAGTAGTATAGGCGGCACAGGACATAATGAAAAACTGTTTTTT	CASSIGGTGHNEKLFF